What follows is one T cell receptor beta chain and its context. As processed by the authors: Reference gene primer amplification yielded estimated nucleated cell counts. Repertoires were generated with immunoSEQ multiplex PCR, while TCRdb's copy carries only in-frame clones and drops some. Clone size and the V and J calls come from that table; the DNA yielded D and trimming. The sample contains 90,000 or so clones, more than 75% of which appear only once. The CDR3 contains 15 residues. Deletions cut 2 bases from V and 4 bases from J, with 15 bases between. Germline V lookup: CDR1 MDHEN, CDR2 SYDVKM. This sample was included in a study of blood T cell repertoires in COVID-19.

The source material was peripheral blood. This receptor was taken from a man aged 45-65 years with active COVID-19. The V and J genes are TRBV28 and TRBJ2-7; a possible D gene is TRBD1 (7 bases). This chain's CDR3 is CASSLVARGVYEQYF. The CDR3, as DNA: TGTGCCAGCAGTTTAGTGGCCAGGGGGGTGTACGAGCAGTACTTC.